These 30 T cell receptor beta chains were sequenced from one sample in a study of blood T cell repertoires in COVID-19. Libraries were prepared by immunoSEQ multiplex PCR; TCRdb keeps only in-frame clonotypes and omits some of them. Of about 120,000 clones in the sample, approximately 80% were seen once. Sequenced: peripheral blood. All receptors come from a human donor in a cohort sampled during active COVID-19.

V usage is TRBV5-1 and J usage is TRBJ2-7, with D unclear. Trimming pared 0 bases from V and 3 bases from J, leaving 4 bases between. This CDR3 region has 12 residues. Per the germline V gene, CDR1 is SGHRS and CDR2 is YFSETQ. For the CDR3, the DNA is TGCGCCAGCAGCTTGGCCAGCTACGAGCAGTACTTC. Protein product: CASSLASYEQYF.

This chain uses TRBV5-6 with TRBJ2-7; 9 nucleotides agree with TRBD2. This CDR3 comprises 15 residues. Germline CDR1 SGHDT, CDR2 YYEEEE. Trimming at V came to 0 bases and at J to 5 bases, leaving 6 bases not matched to a gene. This CDR3 reads CASSLVGGLAHEQYF. The CDR3 bases are TGTGCCAGCAGCTTGGTAGGGGGACTAGCCCACGAGCAGTACTTC.

The sample holds one count of this clone. DNA for the CDR3: TGCGCCAGCAGCTCGGAGGTGGCTCTCTCCTACAATGAGCAGTTCTTC. It codes for CASSSEVALSYNEQFF. The rearrangement uses TRBV5-1 and TRBJ2-1, with D perhaps matching TRBD2 (5 bases). Per the germline V gene, CDR1 is SGHRS and CDR2 is YFSETQ. The CDR3 contains 16 residues. V was shortened by 3 bases and J by 0 bases, with 13 bases between the two germline ends.

The CDR3 loop is CAWSVGQGNRETQYF. CDR3 in DNA: TGTGCCTGGAGTGTTGGACAGGGGAACCGGGAGACCCAGTACTTC. The genes are TRBV30 and TRBJ2-5, with 9 bases matching TRBD1. V was clipped by 0 bases and J by 5 bases; unmatched bases: 7. Germline loops: CDR1 GTSNPN, CDR2 SVGIG (reference sequence). The CDR3 consists of 15 residues. The full variable domain, in which reference TRBV30 and TRBJ2-5 provide the parts outside the CDR3, is SQTIHQWPATLVQPVGSPLSLECTVEGTSNPNLYWYRQAAGRGLQLLFYSVGIGQISSEVPQNLSASRPQDRQFILSSKKLLLSDSGFYLCAWSVGQGNRETQYFGPGTRLLVL.

V is TRBV28 and J is TRBJ2-1; 8 bases are a match to TRBD1. Germline V lookup: CDR1 MDHEN, CDR2 SYDVKM. Losses at the gene ends were 11 bases for V and 5 bases for J; bases not matched to a gene: 14. This CDR3 is 15 amino acids long. The CDR3, as DNA: TGTGCCGTACGGGGTAGGGACAGGATTAACAATGAGCAGTTCTTC. Translation gives CAVRGRDRINNEQFF.

The CDR3 sequence: CASSFNRGANEKLFF. The CDR3 bases are TGTGCCAGCAGCTTCAACAGGGGAGCTAATGAAAAACTGTTTTTT. V usage is TRBV7-6 and J usage is TRBJ1-4, with TRBD1 identical over 7 bases. V lost 3 bases, J lost 3 bases, and 4 bases stayed unmatched. CDR3 length equals 15 residues. Germline-derived CDR1 and CDR2 are SGHVS and FNYEAQ. The full variable domain, in which reference TRBV7-6 and TRBJ1-4 provide the parts outside the CDR3, is GAGVSQSPRYKVTKRGQDVALRCDPISGHVSLYWYRQALGQGPEFLTYFNYEAQQDKSGLPNDRFSAERPEGSISTLTIQRTEQRDSAMYRCASSFNRGANEKLFFGSGTQLSVL.

The chain joins TRBV9 to TRBJ2-3; TRBD2 aligns across 10 bases. The CDR3 runs 15 residues. Germline CDR1 is SGDLS and CDR2 is YYNGEE. V was pared by 2 bases and J by 1 base, with 1 base of the junction left unmatched. CDR3 nucleotide sequence: TGTGCCAGCAGCGTCAGCGGGGGGGGCACAGATACGCAGTATTTT. Translating gives CASSVSGGGTDTQYF.

The chain joins TRBV19 to TRBJ1-6, with TRBD1 identical over 10 bases. Germline CDR1 reads LNHDA; CDR2 reads SQIVND (reference sequence). The CDR3 extends over 14 amino acids. The V gene end was trimmed by 5 bases and the J gene end by 9 bases; junction bases not matched to a gene: 4. The CDR3 loop is CASSPGTGVSPLHF. For the CDR3, the DNA is TGTGCCAGTAGTCCTGGGACAGGGGTTTCACCCCTCCACTTT.

This sequence joins TRBV6-4 and TRBJ2-7, with a weak D call TRBD1 (6 bases). The CDR3 covers 11 residues. Trimming took 9 bases from V and 7 from J, leaving 13 bases between them. The germline gives CDR1 MRHNA, CDR2 SNTAGT. The CDR3 DNA sequence: TGTGCCAGGTTACAGGGTAGGGAGCAGTACTTC. Its translation: CARLQGREQYF.

The chain joins TRBV2 to TRBJ2-5, with TRBD2 identical over 9 bases. V lost 4 bases and J lost 5; bases outside the gene matches: 8. CDR3 length: 15 residues. Germline V gene lookup returns CDR1 SNHLY and CDR2 FYNNEI. CDR3 in amino acids: CASSADSGSGETQYF. The CDR3 bases are TGTGCCAGCAGTGCAGATAGCGGGAGTGGGGAGACCCAGTACTTC.

The rearrangement uses TRBV7-3 and TRBJ2-5, with D tentatively TRBD1 (7 bases). CDR3 size: 13 residues. The germline CDR1 and CDR2 sequences are SGHTA and FQGTGA. V lost 5 bases, J lost 6 bases, and 13 bases lay in between. Written as DNA, the CDR3 is TGTGCCAGCAGCGCGGGACAGTCACAGACCCAGTACTTC. Encoded protein: CASSAGQSQTQYF.

V usage is TRBV5-1 and J usage is TRBJ2-5; TRBD2 aligns across 7 bases. The CDR3 is 14 residues long. The V segment lost 2 bases and the J segment 5 bases; nucleotides outside the gene matches: 6. Germline V gives CDR1 SGHRS, CDR2 YFSETQ. CDR3 residues: CASSFGGSPETQYF. CDR3 in DNA: TGCGCCAGCAGCTTCGGGGGGAGTCCCGAGACCCAGTACTTC.

The chain uses TRBV7-2 and TRBJ2-3; tentatively, D is TRBD1 (5 bases). The CDR3 covers 16 residues. Per germline, CDR1 SGHTA and CDR2 FQGNSA. Trimming removed 0 bases from V and 2 bases from J, with 12 bases in between. The DNA of the CDR3 is TGTGCCAGCAGCTTAGCTGGGGCAGGGCCCACAGATACGCAGTATTTT. Its translation: CASSLAGAGPTDTQYF.

The chain carries TRBV6-1 and TRBJ2-5, with D possibly TRBD1 on 6 matching bases. V was cut by 3 bases and J by 4 bases, with 6 bases left in between. This CDR3 is 12 amino acids long. Germline lookup yields CDR1 MNHNS and CDR2 SASEGT. CDR3: CASSDRGETQYF. The DNA for the CDR3 is TGTGCCAGCAGTGACAGGGGAGAGACCCAGTACTTC.

The chain joins TRBV19 to TRBJ1-6; a weak D match, TRBD1 (5 bases). The CDR3 is made up of 15 amino acids. Looked up from germline, CDR1 is LNHDA and CDR2 is SQIVND (reference sequence). Trimming left V 4 bases short and J 0 bases short, with 7 bases between. The CDR3: CASSTDSSYNSPLHF. CDR3 bases: TGTGCCAGTAGTACCGACAGCTCCTATAATTCACCCCTCCACTTT.

The V call is TRBV29-1, the J call TRBJ1-5; perhaps TRBD1 as D (5 bases). Trimming left V 4 bases short and J 6 bases short, with 10 bases between. From germline, CDR1 is SQVTM and CDR2 ANQGSEA. This CDR3 is 12 amino acids long. CDR3: CSVAREGQPQHF. In DNA form, the CDR3 reads TGCAGCGTTGCCAGGGAGGGTCAGCCCCAGCATTTT.

The genes are TRBV29-1 and TRBJ1-2, with D uncertain. Per germline, CDR1 SQVTM and CDR2 ANQGSEA. The CDR3 consists of 13 residues. Trimming removed 4 bases from V and 1 base from J, with 10 bases in between. The CDR3, as DNA: TGCAGCGTTGGGATAGCTGTTAACTATGGCTACACCTTC. Amino acids: CSVGIAVNYGYTF.

This clone appeared a single time. This rearrangement joins TRBV7-6 to TRBJ2-7; 7 nucleotides match TRBD1. The germline gives CDR1 SGHVS, CDR2 FNYEAQ. The ends lost 5 bases at V and 1 base at J; junction bases unmatched: 5. CDR3 length: 14 amino acids. CDR3 in DNA: TGTGCCAGCAGCCATACGGACAGGTCCTACGAGCAGTACTTC. Amino acid sequence: CASSHTDRSYEQYF.

The chain is built from TRBV9 and TRBJ2-1, with TRBD2 matching 10 bases. V lost 1 base, J lost 6 bases, and 4 bases stayed unmatched. The CDR3 runs to 15 residues. The germline gives CDR1 SGDLS, CDR2 YYNGEE. The CDR3 region has the DNA TGTGCCAGCAGCGTATCGGTAGCGGGAGGCAATGAGCAGTTCTTC. Amino acid sequence: CASSVSVAGGNEQFF.

The chain is built from TRBV6-1 and TRBJ1-1; D ambiguous. The germline V and J ends were trimmed by 3 bases and 7 bases, with 6 bases remaining between them. CDR1 is MNHNS, CDR2 SASEGT, per germline. This CDR3 is built from 11 residues. In nucleotides, the CDR3 is TGTGCCAGCAGTGATCTTTATGAAGCTTTCTTT. It yields the protein CASSDLYEAFF.

The V and J genes are TRBV25-1 and TRBJ1-1; D is possibly TRBD1 (5 bases). CDR3 size: 14 residues. Germline CDR1 MGHDK, CDR2 SYGVNS. V lost 6 bases and J lost 2, with 13 bases in between. The CDR3 nucleotides are TGTGCCAGCAGAATCGACAGACCAAACACTGAAGCTTTCTTT. It yields the protein CASRIDRPNTEAFF. Full variable domain (remainder filled in from reference TRBV25-1 and TRBJ1-1): EADIYQTPRYLVIGTGKKITLECSQTMGHDKMYWYQQDPGMELHLIHYSYGVNSTEKGDLSSESTVSRIRTEHFPLTLESARPSHTSQYLCASRIDRPNTEAFFGQGTRLTVV.

The V and J genes are TRBV3-1 (or the pseudogene TRBV3-2) and TRBJ2-2; perhaps TRBD1 as D (6 bases). CDR3 length equals 16 residues. The germline gives CDR1 LGHDT, CDR2 YNNKEL (reference sequence). V dropped 4 bases and J dropped 5 bases, with 17 bases sitting between them. The DNA for the CDR3 is TGTGCCAGCAGCCTCCCGAGGGGGTGGAGTACCGGGGAGCTGTTTTTT. As protein: CASSLPRGWSTGELFF.

This chain links TRBV30 with TRBJ2-3; the match to TRBD2 covers 11 bases. V was clipped by 8 bases and J by 2 bases; unmatched bases: 6. The CDR3 runs 14 residues. Germline-derived CDR1 and CDR2 are GTSNPN and SVGIG (reference sequence). Here the CDR3 DNA reads TGTGCCCACGGGACTAGCGGTTCCACAGATACGCAGTATTTT. Translating it yields CAHGTSGSTDTQYF.

The J gene is TRBJ1-2, the V gene TRBV27; no firm D call. The V gene's germline CDR1 is MNHEY and CDR2 SMNVEV (reference sequence). The CDR3 totals 14 residues. V was clipped by 5 bases and J by 2 bases, with 12 bases between them. CDR3 bases: TGTGCCAGCAGTCAACAGAATCCCAACTATGGCTACACCTTC. Translating it yields CASSQQNPNYGYTF.

This rearrangement joins TRBV6-5 to TRBJ1-5; D not resolved. The CDR3 is made up of 13 amino acids. Trimming pared 6 bases from V and 2 bases from J, leaving 8 bases between. Germline V lookup: CDR1 MNHEY, CDR2 SVGAGI. The CDR3 region is CASRAEGNQPQHF. Written as DNA, the CDR3 is TGTGCCAGCAGAGCCGAGGGCAATCAGCCCCAGCATTTT.

This clone appeared a few times. The chain recombines TRBV4-1 with TRBJ1-2; D gene uncertain. V lost 0 bases to trimming and J lost 2 bases, with 10 bases between them. CDR1 is MGHRA and CDR2 is YSYEKL in the germline V gene. This CDR3 region has 15 residues. CDR3 bases: TGCGCCAGCAGCCAAGACCCACACAAGAACTATGGCTACACCTTC. This sequence encodes CASSQDPHKNYGYTF.

The chain is built from TRBV7-2 and TRBJ1-1; 11 nucleotides agree with TRBD1. Germline values: CDR1 SGHTA, CDR2 FQGNSA. J was trimmed by 7 bases and V by 1 base; bases with no gene match: 8. The CDR3 covers 16 residues. The CDR3 sequence: CASSLDSGTGGFEAFF. The CDR3 DNA sequence: TGTGCCAGCAGCTTAGATTCCGGGACAGGGGGGTTTGAAGCTTTCTTT.

The chain combines TRBV3-1 (or the pseudogene TRBV3-2) with TRBJ1-1; D might be TRBD1 (6 bases). V lost 4 bases to trimming and J lost 9 bases, with 12 bases between them. In germline, CDR1 is LGHDT, CDR2 YNNKEL (reference sequence). CDR3 length: 12 amino acids. The CDR3 coding sequence is TGTGCCAGCAGCCCGTTGGACAGCCAAGCTTTCTTT. This translates into CASSPLDSQAFF.

The chain couples TRBV5-1 to TRBJ2-4, with a weak D call TRBD2 (5 bases). The CDR3 covers 15 residues. Germline V lookup: CDR1 SGHRS, CDR2 YFSETQ. The V and J ends lost 0 bases and 1 base respectively, with 8 bases between them. CDR3 nucleotide sequence: TGCGCCAGCAGCTTGGACGGGGTGGCCAAAAACATTCAGTACTTC. It is translated as CASSLDGVAKNIQYF.

The CDR3 reads CASSRVDREQFF. As DNA, the CDR3 is TGCGCCAGCAGCCGGGTGGATCGGGAGCAGTTCTTC. This rearrangement joins TRBV5-1 to TRBJ2-1; D is unresolved. The CDR3 sequence is 12 residues long. Germline V lookup: CDR1 SGHRS, CDR2 YFSETQ. The germline V and J ends were trimmed by 4 bases and 10 bases, with 12 bases remaining between them.